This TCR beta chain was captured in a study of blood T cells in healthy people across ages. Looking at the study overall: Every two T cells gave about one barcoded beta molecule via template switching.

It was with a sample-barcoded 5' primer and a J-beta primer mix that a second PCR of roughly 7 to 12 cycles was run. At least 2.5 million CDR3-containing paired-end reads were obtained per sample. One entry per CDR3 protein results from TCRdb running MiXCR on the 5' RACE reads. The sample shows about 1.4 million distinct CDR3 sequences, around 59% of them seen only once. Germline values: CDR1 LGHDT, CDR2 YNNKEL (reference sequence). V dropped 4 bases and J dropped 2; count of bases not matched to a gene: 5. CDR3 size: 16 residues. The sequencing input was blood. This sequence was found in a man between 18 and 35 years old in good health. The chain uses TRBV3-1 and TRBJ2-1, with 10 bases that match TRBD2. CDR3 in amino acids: CASSRGTSVAYNEQFF. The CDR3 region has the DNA TGTGCCAGCAGCCGCGGGACTAGCGTAGCCTACAATGAGCAGTTCTTC.